This TCR beta chain was found in a study of blood T cell repertoires in COVID-19. Study-wide context: Samples of COVID-19 (acute and convalescent) were obtained from the United States, Italy and Spain.

Germline V gives CDR1 GTSNPN, CDR2 SVGIG (reference sequence). Trimming cost V 0 bases and J 0 bases, with 18 bases left between them. The CDR3 length is 17 residues. Recovered participants had two consecutive negative NP/OP PCR tests, healthcare professional clearance, or symptom resolution. In the source study's methods: By means of reference gene primer amplification, nucleated cell counts were estimated. Assay: immunoSEQ multiplex PCR; the TCRdb copy retains only in-frame clones and omits some. That table supplies the V and J calls and clone size; D and trimming were determined from the DNA. The table shows fewer than 200,000 clones, with 60% to 80% occurring only once.

Sequencing was done on a sample of PBMCs or T cells enriched from blood (not recorded which). The chain uses TRBV30 and TRBJ2-7, with D unclear. The TCR sequence derives from a woman between 45 and 65 years old who had recovered from COVID-19. In DNA form, the CDR3 reads TGTGCCTGGAGTGTCACTTCGGTACAGATAGGCTCCTACGAGCAGTACTTC. Its translation: CAWSVTSVQIGSYEQYF.